The present T cell receptor beta chain was sequenced within a study of cytomegalovirus exposure and HLA in healthy donors. Findings of the study overall: Overall, roughly 160 TCR beta chains were annotated as cytomegalovirus-associated.

As regards this clone: Its specificity is unknown.

Those who donated were healthy bone marrow donors. Germline V gene sequence: CDR1 MNHNS, CDR2 SASEGT. CDR3 length equals 13 residues. After removal of 8 bases from V and 7 bases from J, the junction contained 7 bases not matched to a gene. PCR was performed using 60 Vbeta and 13 Jbeta primers. Repertoires were generated with immunoSEQ multiplex PCR, while TCRdb's copy carries only in-frame clones and drops some. The table shows some 160,000 clones, with about 80% occurring only once. The specimen sequenced was PBMCs. J is TRBJ2-1 and V is TRBV6-1; 8 bases map to TRBD1. The clonotype originates from a woman aged 40 to 50 in good health and CMV-seronegative. The CDR3 nucleotides read TGTGCCAGCTCGGACAGGGCCCGTAATGAGCAGTTCTTC. This translates into CASSDRARNEQFF.